This TCR beta chain was retrieved from a study of blood T cells in healthy people across ages. Overall study findings and caveats: Aged donors had fewer naive CD4+ cells and lower diversity than long-lived donors.

The CDR3 spans 15 residues. Germline V gene lookup returns CDR1 MNHNY and CDR2 SVGAGI (reference sequence). V was pared by 6 bases and J by 3 bases, with 9 bases of the junction left unmatched. Healthy Caucasian individuals from Russia aged about 6 to 90 served as donors. A second PCR of 7 to 11 cycles used a sample-barcoded 5' primer and a J-beta primer mix. There were at least 2.5 million CDR3-containing paired-end reads obtained from each sample. TCRdb independently ran MiXCR on the 5' RACE reads; one entry per CDR3 protein. The table shows some 860,000 distinct CDR3 sequences, with more than 50% occurring only once. This clonotype occurred a few times. The target antigen is unknown.

The chain uses TRBV6-6 and TRBJ2-5; 8 bases match TRBD1. Material: blood. This TCR derives from a man aged 35 to 55 in good health. The CDR3, as DNA: TGTGCCAGCAGCCGAGACCCGGACAGGGAAGAGACCCAGTACTTC. Its protein is CASSRDPDREETQYF.